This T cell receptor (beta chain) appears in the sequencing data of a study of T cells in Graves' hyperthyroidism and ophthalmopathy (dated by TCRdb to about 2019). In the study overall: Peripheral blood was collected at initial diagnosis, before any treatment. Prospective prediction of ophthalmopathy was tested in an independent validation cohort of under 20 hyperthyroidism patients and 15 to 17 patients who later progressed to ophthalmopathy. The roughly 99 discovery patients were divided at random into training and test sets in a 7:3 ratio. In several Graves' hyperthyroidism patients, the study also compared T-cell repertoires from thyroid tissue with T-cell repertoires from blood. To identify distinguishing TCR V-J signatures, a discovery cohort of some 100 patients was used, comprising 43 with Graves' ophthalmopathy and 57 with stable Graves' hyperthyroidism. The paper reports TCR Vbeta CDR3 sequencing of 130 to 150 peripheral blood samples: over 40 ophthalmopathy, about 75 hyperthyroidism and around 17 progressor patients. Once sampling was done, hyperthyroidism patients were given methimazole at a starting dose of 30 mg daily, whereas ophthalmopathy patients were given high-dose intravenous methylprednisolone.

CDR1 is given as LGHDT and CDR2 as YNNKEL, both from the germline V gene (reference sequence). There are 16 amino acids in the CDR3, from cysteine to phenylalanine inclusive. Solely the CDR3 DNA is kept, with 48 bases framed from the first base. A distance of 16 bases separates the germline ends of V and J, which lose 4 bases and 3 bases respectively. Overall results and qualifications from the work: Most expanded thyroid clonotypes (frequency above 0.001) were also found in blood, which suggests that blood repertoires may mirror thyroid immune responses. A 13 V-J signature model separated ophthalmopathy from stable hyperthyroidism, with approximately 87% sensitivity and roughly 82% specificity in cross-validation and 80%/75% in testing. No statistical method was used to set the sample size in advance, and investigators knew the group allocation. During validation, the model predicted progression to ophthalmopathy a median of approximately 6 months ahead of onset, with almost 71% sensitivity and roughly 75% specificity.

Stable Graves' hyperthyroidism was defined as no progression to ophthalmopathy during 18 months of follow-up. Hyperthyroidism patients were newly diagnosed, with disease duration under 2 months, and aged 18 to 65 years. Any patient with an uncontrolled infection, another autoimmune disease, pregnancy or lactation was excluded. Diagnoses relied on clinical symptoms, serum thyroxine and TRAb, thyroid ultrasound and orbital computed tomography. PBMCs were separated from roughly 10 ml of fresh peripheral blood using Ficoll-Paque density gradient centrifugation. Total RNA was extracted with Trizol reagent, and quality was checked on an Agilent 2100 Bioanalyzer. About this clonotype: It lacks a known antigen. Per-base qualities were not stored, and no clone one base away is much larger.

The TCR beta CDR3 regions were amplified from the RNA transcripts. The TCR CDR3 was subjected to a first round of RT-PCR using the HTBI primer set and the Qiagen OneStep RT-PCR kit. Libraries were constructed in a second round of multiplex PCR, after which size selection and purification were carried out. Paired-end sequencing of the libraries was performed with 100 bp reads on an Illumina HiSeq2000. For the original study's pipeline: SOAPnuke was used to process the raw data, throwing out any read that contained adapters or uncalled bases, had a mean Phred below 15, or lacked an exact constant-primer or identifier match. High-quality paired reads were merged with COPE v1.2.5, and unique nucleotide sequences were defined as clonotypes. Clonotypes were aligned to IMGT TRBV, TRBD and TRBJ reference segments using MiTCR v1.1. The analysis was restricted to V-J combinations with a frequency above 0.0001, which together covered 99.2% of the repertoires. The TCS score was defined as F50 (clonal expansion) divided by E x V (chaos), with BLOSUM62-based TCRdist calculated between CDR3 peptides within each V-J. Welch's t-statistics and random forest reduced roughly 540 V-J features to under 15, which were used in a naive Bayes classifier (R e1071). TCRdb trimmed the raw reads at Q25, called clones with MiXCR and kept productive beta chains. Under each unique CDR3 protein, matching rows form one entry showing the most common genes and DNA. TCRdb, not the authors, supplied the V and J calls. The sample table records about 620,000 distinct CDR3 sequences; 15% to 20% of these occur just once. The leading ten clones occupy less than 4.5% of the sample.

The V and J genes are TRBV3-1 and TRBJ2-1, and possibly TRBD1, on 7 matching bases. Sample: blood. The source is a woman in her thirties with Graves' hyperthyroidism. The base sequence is TGTGCCAGCAGCCCCCAGGGGGGAGTAAACTACAATGAGCAGTTCTTC. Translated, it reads CASSPQGGVNYNEQFF.